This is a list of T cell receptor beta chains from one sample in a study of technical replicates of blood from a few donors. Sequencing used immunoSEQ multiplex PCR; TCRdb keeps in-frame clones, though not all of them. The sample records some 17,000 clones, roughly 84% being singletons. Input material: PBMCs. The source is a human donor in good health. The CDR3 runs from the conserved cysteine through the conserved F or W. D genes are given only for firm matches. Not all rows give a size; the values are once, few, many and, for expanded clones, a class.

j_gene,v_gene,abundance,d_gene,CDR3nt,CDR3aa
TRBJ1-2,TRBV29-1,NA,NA,TGCAGCGTTGAGAAACGGGGATTGGGCTACACCTTC,CSVEKRGLGYTF
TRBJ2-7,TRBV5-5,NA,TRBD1,TGTGCCAGCAGCTGGATGGACAGGGACTACGAGCAGTACTTC,CASSWMDRDYEQYF
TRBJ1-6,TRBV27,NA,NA,TGTGCCAGCAGTTTATCCCCCGGGGACTCTGTATCACCCCTCCACTTT,CASSLSPGDSVSPLHF
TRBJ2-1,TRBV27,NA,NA,TGTGCCAGCAGTTTAGATGACAGCTACAATGAGCAGTTCTTC,CASSLDDSYNEQFF
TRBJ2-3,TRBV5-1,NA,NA,TGCGCCAGCAGCTTGGTAATGGGCAGCACAGATACGCAGTATTTT,CASSLVMGSTDTQYF
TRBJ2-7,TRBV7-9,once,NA,TGTGCCAGCAGCCCGGTGCCCTCCTACGAGCAGTACTTC,CASSPVPSYEQYF
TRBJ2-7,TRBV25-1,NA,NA,TGTGCCAGCAGTTTCTCGCGCAGGTCAGACGAGCAGTACTTC,CASSFSRRSDEQYF
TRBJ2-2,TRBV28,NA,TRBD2,TGTGCCAGCAGGACCGGGACTAGCGCCGGGGAGCTGTTTTTT,CASRTGTSAGELFF
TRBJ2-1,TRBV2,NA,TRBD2,TGTGCCAGCAGCCCCACTAGCGGGAGAATCAATGAGCAGTTCTTC,CASSPTSGRINEQFF
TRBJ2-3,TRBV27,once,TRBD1,TGTGCCAGCAGTTTAAACAGGGGGGTTGGGGGTACGCAGTATTTT,CASSLNRGVGGTQYF
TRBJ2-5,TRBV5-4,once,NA,TGTGCCAGCAGCTTGGGCGTCCGGGAAGAGACCCAGTACTTC,CASSLGVREETQYF
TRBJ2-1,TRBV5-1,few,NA,TGCGCCAGCAGCTTGGGGACTGGGAGAGACAATGAGCAGTTCTTC,CASSLGTGRDNEQFF
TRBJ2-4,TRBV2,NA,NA,TGTGCCAGCAAACGGGATACTGCCGGCGCAGACATTCAGTACTTC,CASKRDTAGADIQYF
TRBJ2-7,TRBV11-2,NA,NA,TGTGCCAGCAGCTTAGATGGCCACGAGCAGTACTTC,CASSLDGHEQYF
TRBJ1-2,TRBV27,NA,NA,TGTGCCAGCAGTTTTCAGGGCAGTCCGTACTATGGCTACACCTTC,CASSFQGSPYYGYTF
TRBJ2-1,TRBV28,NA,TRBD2,TGTGCCAGCAGTTTAACCGCGGGAGGTCCTCGGGGTGAGCAGTTCTTC,CASSLTAGGPRGEQFF
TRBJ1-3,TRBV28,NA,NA,TGTGCCAGCAGTTTGTTCGGTTTTTCTGGAAACACCATATATTTT,CASSLFGFSGNTIYF
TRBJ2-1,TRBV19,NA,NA,TGTGCCAGTAGTAGGACCAGGGGCTCCTACAATGAGCAGTTCTTC,CASSRTRGSYNEQFF
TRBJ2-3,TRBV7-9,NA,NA,TGTGCCAGCAGCTTAGGACTAGGGGCAGATACGCAGTATTTT,CASSLGLGADTQYF
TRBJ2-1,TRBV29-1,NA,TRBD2,TGCAGCGTTGATGGGACTAGCGGGAGCTCCTACAATGAGCAGTTCTTC,CSVDGTSGSSYNEQFF
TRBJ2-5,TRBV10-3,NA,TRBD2,TGTGCCATCAGTGGAGGGACTAGCGGACAACTAAACGAAGAGACCCAGTACTTC,CAISGGTSGQLNEETQYF
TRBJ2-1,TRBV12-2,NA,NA,TGTGCAAGTCGCTTAGGTTATCCGGGAGGTTACAATGAGCAGTTCTTC,CASRLGYPGGYNEQFF
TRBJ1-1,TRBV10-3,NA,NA,TGTGCCATCGCACAGGGGAACACTGAAGCTTTCTTT,CAIAQGNTEAFF
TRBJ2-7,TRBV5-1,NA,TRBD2,TGCGCCAGCAGCTTGGCGGCTAGCGGGAAACTCTACGAGCAGTACTTC,CASSLAASGKLYEQYF
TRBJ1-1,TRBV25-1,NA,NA,TGTGCCAGCAGCTGGGGGCTGAACACTGAAGCTTTCTTT,CASSWGLNTEAFF
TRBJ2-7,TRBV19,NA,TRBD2,TGTGCCAGTAGTACTCCCGGGACTAGCGGTTCCTACGAGCAGTACTTC,CASSTPGTSGSYEQYF
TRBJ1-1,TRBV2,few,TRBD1,TGTGCCAGCAGGGTCATGACAGGGAGGGCTTTCTTT,CASRVMTGRAFF
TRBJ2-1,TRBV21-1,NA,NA,TGTGCCAGCAGCAAACTTGGGACTAGCGGGAGAGAGGATTACAATGAGCAGTTCTTC,CASSKLGTSGREDYNEQFF
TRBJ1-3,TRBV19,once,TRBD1,TGTGCCACTCGGACAGGGGGAAACACCATATATTTT,CATRTGGNTIYF
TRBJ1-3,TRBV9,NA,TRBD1,TGTGCCAGCAGCTCCCAGACAGGGGCTGGAAACACCATATATTTT,CASSSQTGAGNTIYF
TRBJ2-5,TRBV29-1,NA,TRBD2,TGCAGCGTTAGGGAGGGAGAGACCCAGTACTTC,CSVREGETQYF
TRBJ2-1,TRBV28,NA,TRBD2,TGTGCCAGCAGTCCCCTACGAGGACTAGCGGGAGACCTTCTCTACAATGAGCAGTTCTTC,CASSPLRGLAGDLLYNEQFF
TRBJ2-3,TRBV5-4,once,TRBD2,TGTGCCAGCAGCTTGAGGCGGGAGGGCCTGGATACGCAGTATTTT,CASSLRREGLDTQYF
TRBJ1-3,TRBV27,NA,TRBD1,TGTGCCAGCAGTTCCCTAACAGGGGGCTCTGGAAACACCATATATTTT,CASSSLTGGSGNTIYF
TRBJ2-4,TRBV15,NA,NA,TGTGCCACCAGCACCGGAGAGGGCGGAATTCAGTACTTC,CATSTGEGGIQYF
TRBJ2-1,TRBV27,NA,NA,TGTGCCAGCAGTTTATCAGCCTGGGGCCGGACCTACAATGAGCAGTTCTTC,CASSLSAWGRTYNEQFF
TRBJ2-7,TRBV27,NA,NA,TGTGCCAGCAGCCGCCAGGTCTCCTACGAGCAGTACTTC,CASSRQVSYEQYF
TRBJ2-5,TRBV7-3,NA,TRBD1,TGTGCCAGCAGCTCTACAGGGGGCGCAGAGACCCAGTACTTC,CASSSTGGAETQYF
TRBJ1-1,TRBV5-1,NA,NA,TGCGCCAGCAGCATACAGGCTTTGAACACTGAAGCTTTCTTT,CASSIQALNTEAFF
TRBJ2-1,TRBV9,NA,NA,TGTGCCAGCAGCGTAGCATCCTACAATGAGCAGTTCTTC,CASSVASYNEQFF